These T cell receptor beta chains were read from a single sample in a study of cytomegalovirus exposure and HLA in healthy donors. Sequencing was performed with immunoSEQ multiplex PCR; in TCRdb, only in-frame clones are kept and a portion is missing. Here the sample spans approximately 130,000 clones, approximately 61% being singletons. The specimen sequenced was PBMCs. The receptor set was obtained from a woman between 40 and 50 years old in good health and CMV-seronegative. Each CDR3 is given with its conserved first and last residue. The order of the fields is clone size, V gene, J gene, D gene, CDR3 DNA, CDR3 protein. A D gene is named only where the DNA matches it firmly. Where a row states a size, it is once, few, many or the class of an expanded clone; other rows omit it.

clone_size: .
v_call: TRBV4-3
j_call: TRBJ1-2
d_call: .
cdr3_nt: TGCGCCAGCAGCCAAGATGGGCAGGGGATCTATGGCTACACCTTC
cdr3_aa: CASSQDGQGIYGYTF

clone_size: .
v_call: TRBV5-4
j_call: TRBJ1-3
d_call: TRBD1
cdr3_nt: TGTGCCAGCAGCGTGACAGGGGGAAACACCATATATTTT
cdr3_aa: CASSVTGGNTIYF

clone_size: .
v_call: TRBV7-9
j_call: TRBJ2-7
d_call: .
cdr3_nt: TGTGCCAGCAGCTTAGGTGTGCGGGGACCATCCTACGAGCAGTACTTC
cdr3_aa: CASSLGVRGPSYEQYF

clone_size: .
v_call: TRBV9
j_call: TRBJ2-3
d_call: TRBD2
cdr3_nt: TGTGCCAGCAGTCGGACTAGCGGTTTCACAGATACGCAGTATTTT
cdr3_aa: CASSRTSGFTDTQYF

clone_size: .
v_call: TRBV19
j_call: TRBJ1-5
d_call: TRBD1
cdr3_nt: TGTGCCAGTAGTTTGGGGACAGGGGAACAGCCCCAGCATTTT
cdr3_aa: CASSLGTGEQPQHF

clone_size: .
v_call: TRBV30
j_call: TRBJ1-2
d_call: .
cdr3_nt: TGTGCCTGGAGTGTACCTCGCTCCAGGGCGGGCTACACCTTC
cdr3_aa: CAWSVPRSRAGYTF

clone_size: .
v_call: TRBV11-2
j_call: TRBJ2-7
d_call: TRBD1
cdr3_nt: TGTGCCAGCAGCTTAGCACAGGGGCCCTACGAGCAGTACTTC
cdr3_aa: CASSLAQGPYEQYF

clone_size: .
v_call: TRBV5-1
j_call: TRBJ1-3
d_call: .
cdr3_nt: TGCGCCAGCAGCTCCAGGGTGGTAGGGGACTCTGGAAACACCATATATTTT
cdr3_aa: CASSSRVVGDSGNTIYF

clone_size: .
v_call: TRBV7-8
j_call: TRBJ1-2
d_call: .
cdr3_nt: TGTGCCAGCAGCCGTGACATCGAGAGAAGTGGCTACACCTTC
cdr3_aa: CASSRDIERSGYTF

clone_size: .
v_call: TRBV19
j_call: TRBJ1-2
d_call: .
cdr3_nt: TGTGCCAGTGCGACACCGCCGATTAACTATGGCTACACCTTC
cdr3_aa: CASATPPINYGYTF

clone_size: .
v_call: TRBV27
j_call: TRBJ2-2
d_call: TRBD2
cdr3_nt: TGTGCCAGCAGCCGAGGGACTAGCGGGGGTATCGGGGAGCTGTTTTTT
cdr3_aa: CASSRGTSGGIGELFF

clone_size: .
v_call: TRBV6-6
j_call: TRBJ1-5
d_call: .
cdr3_nt: TGTGCCAGCCTTAGGGGGGGTGGCAATCAGCCCCAGCATTTT
cdr3_aa: CASLRGGGNQPQHF

clone_size: once
v_call: TRBV9
j_call: TRBJ2-2
d_call: .
cdr3_nt: TGTGCCAGCAGCGTAGACGGGCGGGGGAACACCGGGGAGCTGTTTTTT
cdr3_aa: CASSVDGRGNTGELFF

clone_size: .
v_call: TRBV14
j_call: TRBJ1-2
d_call: .
cdr3_nt: TGTGCCAGCAGCCAAGTGGGCACAAGCTACACCTTC
cdr3_aa: CASSQVGTSYTF

clone_size: .
v_call: TRBV29-1
j_call: TRBJ2-7
d_call: TRBD2
cdr3_nt: TGCAGCGTTGTAACCAGCGGGGCGATCGAGCAGTACTTC
cdr3_aa: CSVVTSGAIEQYF

clone_size: .
v_call: TRBV5-4
j_call: TRBJ2-7
d_call: .
cdr3_nt: TGTGCCAGCAGCTTGCAAGGGGCCTACGAGCAGTACTTC
cdr3_aa: CASSLQGAYEQYF

clone_size: .
v_call: TRBV7-9
j_call: TRBJ1-1
d_call: TRBD1
cdr3_nt: TGTGCCAGCAGCTCGACAGGGTTACACACTGAAGCTTTCTTT
cdr3_aa: CASSSTGLHTEAFF

clone_size: few
v_call: TRBV6-1
j_call: TRBJ2-3
d_call: TRBD2
cdr3_nt: TGTGCCAGCAGTGACTCGCGGGGGGGGGCAGATACGCAGTATTTT
cdr3_aa: CASSDSRGGADTQYF

clone_size: .
v_call: TRBV6-5
j_call: TRBJ2-7
d_call: .
cdr3_nt: TGTGCCAGCAGTTACTCGACTAGACAGGGTTCCTACGAGCAGTACTTC
cdr3_aa: CASSYSTRQGSYEQYF

clone_size: .
v_call: TRBV29-1
j_call: TRBJ2-4
d_call: .
cdr3_nt: TGCAGCGGGGGGGACCCTCACCTCAAAAACATTCAGTACTTC
cdr3_aa: CSGGDPHLKNIQYF

clone_size: .
v_call: TRBV6-5
j_call: TRBJ1-5
d_call: .
cdr3_nt: TGTGCCAGCAGTCAGTCAGGGGACCATCAGCCCCAGCATTTT
cdr3_aa: CASSQSGDHQPQHF

clone_size: few
v_call: TRBV29-1
j_call: TRBJ1-1
d_call: .
cdr3_nt: TGCAGCGGGACACGGGGGACTGAAGCTTTCTTT
cdr3_aa: CSGTRGTEAFF

clone_size: .
v_call: TRBV7-2
j_call: TRBJ2-3
d_call: .
cdr3_nt: TGTGCCAGCAGCTTGGGGCTAGCGGATACGCAGTATTTT
cdr3_aa: CASSLGLADTQYF

clone_size: .
v_call: TRBV30
j_call: TRBJ1-4
d_call: .
cdr3_nt: TGTGCCTCCTCGAGGGAGGGCAATGAAAAACTGTTTTTT
cdr3_aa: CASSREGNEKLFF

clone_size: .
v_call: TRBV5-1
j_call: TRBJ1-5
d_call: TRBD1
cdr3_nt: TGCGCCAGCAGCTTAGGGACAGTTAGCAATCAGCCCCAGCATTTT
cdr3_aa: CASSLGTVSNQPQHF

clone_size: .
v_call: TRBV5-3
j_call: TRBJ1-1
d_call: .
cdr3_nt: TGTGCCAGAAGCTTGAATCCCGGGGGACCTGAAGCTTTCTTT
cdr3_aa: CARSLNPGGPEAFF

clone_size: .
v_call: TRBV7-2
j_call: TRBJ2-3
d_call: TRBD2
cdr3_nt: TGTGCCAGCAGCTTATCCGTGGGGGGGTACGCAGATACGCAGTATTTT
cdr3_aa: CASSLSVGGYADTQYF

clone_size: .
v_call: TRBV10-3
j_call: TRBJ2-5
d_call: .
cdr3_nt: TGTGCCATCAGTGGGGGGGACGAGACCCAGTACTTC
cdr3_aa: CAISGGDETQYF

clone_size: .
v_call: TRBV9
j_call: TRBJ1-1
d_call: .
cdr3_nt: TGTGCCAGCAGCGTAGATGGGGGCCGCACTGAAGCTTTCTTT
cdr3_aa: CASSVDGGRTEAFF

clone_size: once
v_call: TRBV5-4
j_call: TRBJ2-7
d_call: .
cdr3_nt: TGTGCCAGCAGCCTTCTGGGAGCCTACGAGCAGTACTTC
cdr3_aa: CASSLLGAYEQYF

clone_size: .
v_call: TRBV6-1
j_call: TRBJ1-1
d_call: TRBD1
cdr3_nt: TGTGCCAGCAGTGGATGGACAGGGGCTCGGTCCCACACTGAAGCTTTCTTT
cdr3_aa: CASSGWTGARSHTEAFF

clone_size: .
v_call: TRBV7-7
j_call: TRBJ2-5
d_call: TRBD2
cdr3_nt: TGTGCCAGCAGCTCCGGCAGGACTAGCGGGGGGGAGACCCAGTACTTC
cdr3_aa: CASSSGRTSGGETQYF

clone_size: few
v_call: TRBV5-1
j_call: TRBJ1-1
d_call: TRBD1
cdr3_nt: TGCGCCAGCAGCCGAAATTTCTTCTTGACAGGGGTCGGGATCAGGGGAATGAACACTGAAGCTTTCTTT
cdr3_aa: CASSRNFFLTGVGIRGMNTEAFF

clone_size: .
v_call: TRBV27
j_call: TRBJ1-2
d_call: TRBD1
cdr3_nt: TGTGCCAGCAGTTTTACAGGGGGGGCTAACTATGGCTACACCTTC
cdr3_aa: CASSFTGGANYGYTF

clone_size: .
v_call: TRBV5-1
j_call: TRBJ1-2
d_call: TRBD1
cdr3_nt: TGCGCCAGCAGCTTGGAAGGACAGGCTAACTATGGCTACACCTTC
cdr3_aa: CASSLEGQANYGYTF

clone_size: .
v_call: TRBV19
j_call: TRBJ1-2
d_call: TRBD1
cdr3_nt: TGTGCCACTAGGACAGGGAGTTTGGCTAAACCCGGCTACACCTTC
cdr3_aa: CATRTGSLAKPGYTF

clone_size: .
v_call: TRBV10-3
j_call: TRBJ2-7
d_call: .
cdr3_nt: TGTGCCATCCAAGGACAGTTCTACGAGCAGTACTTC
cdr3_aa: CAIQGQFYEQYF

clone_size: .
v_call: TRBV7-9
j_call: TRBJ1-2
d_call: .
cdr3_nt: TGTGCCAGCAGCTTATCGGGGGGTGGCTACACCTTC
cdr3_aa: CASSLSGGGYTF

clone_size: .
v_call: TRBV5-1
j_call: TRBJ1-1
d_call: .
cdr3_nt: TGCGCCAGCAGCCGGGAGGCGGGGGCAGGCCCCCTATTCTTT
cdr3_aa: CASSREAGAGPLFF

clone_size: .
v_call: TRBV27
j_call: TRBJ2-7
d_call: .
cdr3_nt: TGTGCCAGCAGTCAGGACCCCAGACAGTACGAGCAGTACTTC
cdr3_aa: CASSQDPRQYEQYF

clone_size: .
v_call: TRBV7-8
j_call: TRBJ2-3
d_call: TRBD2
cdr3_nt: TGTGCCAGCAGCTTAGCCTGGGGTAGCGGGGGCCCACGGGGTACGCAGTATTTT
cdr3_aa: CASSLAWGSGGPRGTQYF

clone_size: few
v_call: TRBV4-1
j_call: TRBJ2-1
d_call: TRBD1
cdr3_nt: TGCGCCAGCAGCCAAGAAGGGGGCAAAAATGAGCAGTTCTTC
cdr3_aa: CASSQEGGKNEQFF

clone_size: .
v_call: TRBV9
j_call: TRBJ1-1
d_call: TRBD1
cdr3_nt: TGTGCCAGCAGCGCCGAACCGGGACAGCCGAACACTGAAGCTTTCTTT
cdr3_aa: CASSAEPGQPNTEAFF

clone_size: once
v_call: TRBV7-2
j_call: TRBJ1-1
d_call: .
cdr3_nt: TGTGCCAGCAGCTTCAGACAGAACACTGAAGCTTTCTTT
cdr3_aa: CASSFRQNTEAFF

clone_size: .
v_call: TRBV7-9
j_call: TRBJ1-5
d_call: .
cdr3_nt: TGTGCCAGCAGCTTAGGGTCAGGGGTGCGCAATCAGCCCCAGCATTTT
cdr3_aa: CASSLGSGVRNQPQHF

clone_size: .
v_call: TRBV5-8
j_call: TRBJ2-5
d_call: .
cdr3_nt: TGTGCCAGCAGCTGGGGCGAAGGGACCCAGTACTTC
cdr3_aa: CASSWGEGTQYF

clone_size: few
v_call: TRBV7-9
j_call: TRBJ1-2
d_call: .
cdr3_nt: TGTGCCAGCAGCTTGTCCGGGGTCAGAGGTGGCTACACCTTC
cdr3_aa: CASSLSGVRGGYTF

clone_size: .
v_call: TRBV7-3
j_call: TRBJ1-1
d_call: TRBD1
cdr3_nt: TGTGCCAGCAGTCTTCAGGGGGGTCAGACTGAAGCTTTCTTT
cdr3_aa: CASSLQGGQTEAFF

clone_size: once
v_call: TRBV27
j_call: TRBJ1-5
d_call: .
cdr3_nt: TGTGCCAGCAGTTTAAATGGGGTAACAGGAAGGTTTCAGCCCCAGCATTTT
cdr3_aa: CASSLNGVTGRFQPQHF

clone_size: once
v_call: TRBV7-3
j_call: TRBJ1-2
d_call: TRBD1
cdr3_nt: TGTGCCAGCAGCTTGACAGGGTACGACGGCTACACCTTC
cdr3_aa: CASSLTGYDGYTF